A selection of T cell receptor beta chains follows, all from one sample in a study of T cells in localized non-small cell lung cancer. Libraries were prepared by immunoSEQ multiplex PCR; TCRdb keeps only in-frame clonotypes and omits some of them. The sample includes roughly 50,000 clones, 90% to 95% of them seen just once. The sample in question was peripheral blood, obtained before any cancer treatment. The receptor source for this set is a man aged 40 to 70 with stage I lung adenocarcinoma. CDR3s include the opening cysteine and the closing phenylalanine or tryptophan. D genes are given only for firm matches. Rows give clone size only sometimes, using once, few, many, or a class for an expanded clone.

j_call | clone_size | v_call | d_call | cdr3_length | cdr3_aa | cdr3_nt
TRBJ1-2 | - | TRBV5-1 | - | 15 | CASSQGPNLNYGYTF | TGCGCCAGCAGCCAAGGACCAAACCTTAACTATGGCTACACCTTC
TRBJ2-5 | - | TRBV5-1 | - | 14 | CASSYRPGGETQYF | TGCGCCAGCAGCTACCGACCCGGCGGAGAGACCCAGTACTTC
TRBJ1-2 | - | TRBV9 | TRBD1 | 16 | CASSALPTGVNYGYTF | TGTGCCAGCAGCGCCCTGCCCACAGGGGTTAACTATGGCTACACCTTC
TRBJ2-1 | - | TRBV5-1 | - | 14 | CASSFEYSYNEQFF | TGCGCCAGCAGCTTTGAATACTCCTACAATGAGCAGTTCTTC
TRBJ1-2 | - | TRBV5-4 | - | 12 | CASSLVSQGYTF | TGTGCCAGCAGCTTGGTTTCACAGGGCTACACCTTC
TRBJ1-3 | - | TRBV5-1 | - | 16 | CASSRGTPPSGNTIYF | TGCGCCAGCAGCCGCGGGACACCACCCTCTGGAAACACCATATATTTT
TRBJ1-2 | - | TRBV2 | - | 18 | CASSGFRRTNDPNYGYTF | TGTGCCAGCAGTGGTTTCCGGAGAACGAACGACCCGAACTATGGCTACACCTTC
TRBJ2-1 | - | TRBV29-1 | - | 11 | CSVENYNEQFF | TGCAGCGTTGAAAACTACAATGAGCAGTTCTTC
TRBJ2-2 | - | TRBV5-4 | TRBD1 | 16 | CASSPGQGPSTGELFF | TGTGCCAGCAGCCCCGGACAGGGACCCTCCACCGGGGAGCTGTTTTTT
TRBJ2-5 | - | TRBV19 | TRBD1 | 12 | CASRGQGQTQYF | TGTGCCAGTAGGGGACAGGGCCAGACCCAGTACTTC
TRBJ1-2 | once | TRBV7-8 | - | 14 | CASSRSRKTYGYTF | TGTGCCAGCAGCCGATCCCGAAAGACCTATGGCTACACCTTC
TRBJ2-7 | - | TRBV11-2 | - | 15 | CASSFQLLYSYEQYF | TGTGCCAGCAGCTTTCAACTGTTATACTCCTACGAGCAGTACTTC
TRBJ2-7 | - | TRBV21-1 | - | 16 | CASNRVDREVLYEQYF | TGTGCCAGCAACCGAGTGGACAGGGAGGTACTCTACGAGCAGTACTTC
TRBJ2-7 | - | TRBV28 | - | 13 | CASSHGLSYEQYF | TGTGCCAGCAGTCACGGACTTTCCTACGAGCAGTACTTC
TRBJ1-5 | - | TRBV5-4 | - | 14 | CASSSGTLGQPQHF | TGTGCCAGCAGCTCCGGGACACTCGGTCAGCCCCAGCATTTT
TRBJ2-7 | - | TRBV18 | - | 14 | CASSPPLGLNEQYF | TGTGCCAGCTCACCACCTCTAGGCCTCAACGAGCAGTACTTC
TRBJ2-2 | - | TRBV4-2 | - | 18 | CASSQDRAAYTNTGELFF | TGTGCCAGCAGCCAAGATCGGGCAGCGTACACGAACACCGGGGAGCTGTTTTTT
TRBJ2-7 | - | TRBV4-2 | - | 14 | CASSQEQVSYEQYF | TGTGCCAGCAGCCAAGAACAAGTCTCCTACGAGCAGTACTTC
TRBJ2-7 | - | TRBV4-1 | - | 13 | CASSRAVSYEQYF | TGCGCCAGCAGCCGTGCAGTCTCCTACGAGCAGTACTTC